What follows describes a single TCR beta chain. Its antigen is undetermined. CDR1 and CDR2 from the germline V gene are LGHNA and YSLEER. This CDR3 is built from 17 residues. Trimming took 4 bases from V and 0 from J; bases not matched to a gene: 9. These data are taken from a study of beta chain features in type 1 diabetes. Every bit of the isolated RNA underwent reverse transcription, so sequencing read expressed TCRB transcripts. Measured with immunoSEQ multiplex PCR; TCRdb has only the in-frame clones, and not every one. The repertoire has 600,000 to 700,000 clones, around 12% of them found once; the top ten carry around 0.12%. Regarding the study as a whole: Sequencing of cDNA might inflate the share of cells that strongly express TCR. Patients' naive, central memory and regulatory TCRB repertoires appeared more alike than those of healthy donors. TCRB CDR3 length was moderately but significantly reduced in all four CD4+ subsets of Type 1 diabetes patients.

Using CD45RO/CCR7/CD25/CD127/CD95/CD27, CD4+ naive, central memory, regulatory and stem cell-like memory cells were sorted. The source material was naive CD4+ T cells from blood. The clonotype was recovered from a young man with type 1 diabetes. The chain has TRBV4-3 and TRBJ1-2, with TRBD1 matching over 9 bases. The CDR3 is CASSRSRTGDSNYGYTF. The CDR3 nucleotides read TGCGCCAGCAGCCGCTCGAGGACAGGGGACTCTAACTATGGCTACACCTTC.